The entry below gives a single TCR beta chain sequence along with its context. This clonotype was detected many times. What this receptor recognizes is not known. Base qualities are not at hand, and no much larger clone is one base apart. This sample stems from a study of T cells in Graves' hyperthyroidism and ophthalmopathy (dated by TCRdb to about 2019). Notes on the research overall: Peripheral blood was collected at initial diagnosis, before any treatment. Once sampling was done, hyperthyroidism patients were given methimazole at a starting dose of 30 mg daily, whereas ophthalmopathy patients were given high-dose intravenous methylprednisolone. TCR V-J signatures able to tell the groups apart were searched for in a discovery cohort of some 100 patients, of whom over 40 had Graves' ophthalmopathy and about 55 had stable Graves' hyperthyroidism. In several Graves' hyperthyroidism patients, the study also compared T-cell repertoires from thyroid tissue with T-cell repertoires from blood. The approximately 97 discovery patients were randomly divided into training and test sets at a 7:3 ratio. Prospective prediction of ophthalmopathy was tested in an independent validation cohort of fewer than 20 hyperthyroidism patients and some 17 patients who later progressed to ophthalmopathy. The paper reports TCR Vbeta CDR3 sequencing of approximately 130 peripheral blood samples: under 45 ophthalmopathy, around 80 hyperthyroidism and around 17 progressor patients.

The germline V gene yields KGHDR for CDR1 and SFDVKD for CDR2. The trim is 5 bases for V and 5 bases for J, with a gap of 15 bases between the germline ends. From the cysteine up to the phenylalanine, the CDR3 has a length of 14 residues. Just CDR3 DNA is preserved here, 42 bases in frame from base 1. Study-level results and caveats: Sample size was not statistically predetermined, and blinding of investigators to group allocation was not performed. In validation, the model predicted progression to ophthalmopathy with around 71% sensitivity and around 72% specificity, a median of roughly seven months before onset. Most expanded thyroid clonotypes (frequency above 0.001) were also detected in blood, a finding suggesting that blood repertoires may reflect thyroid immune responses. Ophthalmopathy was separated from stable hyperthyroidism by a 13 V-J signature model, with 85% to 90% sensitivity and 81% to 83% specificity obtained in cross-validation and 80%/75% obtained in testing.

TCR beta CDR3 regions were amplified from RNA transcripts. A first-round RT-PCR of the TCR CDR3 used the HTBI primer set with the Qiagen OneStep RT-PCR kit. Libraries were constructed in a second round of multiplex PCR, after which size selection and purification were carried out. The libraries were sequenced on an Illumina HiSeq2000 using paired-end 100 bp reads. On the authors' methods: SOAPnuke was used to process the raw data, removing reads that contained adapters or uncalled bases, had a mean Phred below 15, or lacked an exact match to the constant primer or identifier. COPE v1.2.5 was used to merge the high-quality paired reads, and each unique nucleotide sequence was defined as a clonotype. MiTCR v1.1 was used to align the clonotypes against IMGT TRBV, TRBD and TRBJ reference segments. The analysis included only V-J combinations with a frequency above 0.0001, which together covered more than 98% of the repertoires. The TCS score was defined as F50 (clonal expansion) divided by E x V (chaos), with BLOSUM62-based TCRdist calculated between CDR3 peptides within each V-J. Welch's t-statistics and random forest reduced around 550 V-J features to around 14, which were used in a naive Bayes classifier (R e1071). The public reads were reprocessed in TCRdb via fastp at Q25 and MiXCR, keeping in-frame beta chains. Entries are consolidated by CDR3 protein sequence, retaining the most common genes and DNA. The V and J calls shown here were made by TCRdb, not taken from the authors' results. Present in this sample are a few hundred thousand distinct CDR3 sequences, about a fifth of which were seen just once. Clones ranked in the top ten supply less than 30% of the sample.

A patient counted as having stable Graves' hyperthyroidism if no progression to ophthalmopathy occurred over 18 months of follow-up. The hyperthyroidism patients were between 18 and 65 years old and newly diagnosed, with a disease duration of less than 2 months. Patients with uncontrolled infections, other autoimmune diseases, pregnancy or lactation were excluded. Diagnoses were established on the basis of clinical symptoms, serum thyroxine and TRAb, thyroid ultrasound, and orbital computed tomography. Ficoll-Paque density gradient centrifugation was used to isolate PBMCs from approximately 10 ml of fresh peripheral blood. Trizol reagent was used to extract total RNA, and RNA quality was then checked on an Agilent 2100 Bioanalyzer.

This receptor was taken from a man younger than 35 with Graves' hyperthyroidism. Recombination joined TRBV24-1 with TRBJ2-7; the D gene is perhaps TRBD1, on 5 matching bases. Sequenced input: blood. The nucleotide sequence is TGTGCCACCAGTGCGGCAGGGCAAGGGAACGAGCAGTACTTC. This encodes CATSAAGQGNEQYF.